This TCR beta chain came from a study of STAT5B mutations in CD4+ large granular lymphocyte leukemia. Study-level information: The CDR3 'QG' motif was associated with a particular HLA allele among healthy donors.

TCRdb's table, derived via immunoSEQ multiplex PCR, lists solely in-frame clones and lacks some. The table shows tens of thousands of clones, with more than 70% occurring only once. CDR3 length equals 12 residues. V was cut by 3 bases and J by 5 bases, with 7 bases left in between. Germline CDR1 reads SGHAT; CDR2 reads FQDESV (reference sequence). The specimen was CD4+ T cells from blood buffy coats. The chain carries TRBV11-1 and TRBJ1-2; D unclear. The receptor's source is a human donor in good health. The CDR3 region is CASSFKDYGYTF. CDR3 nucleotide sequence: TGTGCCAGCAGCTTTAAGGATTATGGCTACACCTTC.